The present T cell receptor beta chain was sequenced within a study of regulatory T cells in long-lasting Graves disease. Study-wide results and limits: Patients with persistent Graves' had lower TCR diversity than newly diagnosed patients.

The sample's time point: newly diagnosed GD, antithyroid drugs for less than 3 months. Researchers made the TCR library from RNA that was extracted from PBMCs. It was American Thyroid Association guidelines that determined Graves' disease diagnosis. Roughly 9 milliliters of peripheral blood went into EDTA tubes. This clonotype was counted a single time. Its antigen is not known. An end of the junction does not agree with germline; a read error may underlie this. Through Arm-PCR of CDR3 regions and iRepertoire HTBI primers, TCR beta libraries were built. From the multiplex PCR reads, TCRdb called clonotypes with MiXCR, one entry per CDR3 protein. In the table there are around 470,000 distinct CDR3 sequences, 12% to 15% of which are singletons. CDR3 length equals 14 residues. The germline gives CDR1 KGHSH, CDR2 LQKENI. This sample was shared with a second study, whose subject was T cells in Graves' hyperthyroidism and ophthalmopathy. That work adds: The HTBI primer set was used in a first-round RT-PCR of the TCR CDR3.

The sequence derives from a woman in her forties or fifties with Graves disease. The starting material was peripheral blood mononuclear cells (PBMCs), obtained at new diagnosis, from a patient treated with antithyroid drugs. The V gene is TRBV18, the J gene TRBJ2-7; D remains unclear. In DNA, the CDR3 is TGTGCCAGCTCACCAGGGTCAGAGATCTACGGGCAGTACTTC. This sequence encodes CASSPGSEIYGQYF.